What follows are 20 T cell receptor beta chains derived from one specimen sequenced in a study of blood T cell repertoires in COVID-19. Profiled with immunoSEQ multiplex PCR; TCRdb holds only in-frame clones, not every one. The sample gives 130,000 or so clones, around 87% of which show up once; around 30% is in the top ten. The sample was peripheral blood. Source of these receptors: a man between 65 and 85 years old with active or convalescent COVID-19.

CDR3 sequence reads: CASSGQGGRGNTEAFF. CDR3 nucleotides: TGTGCCAGCAGCGGACAGGGCGGGAGGGGAAACACTGAAGCTTTCTTT. V usage is TRBV2 and J usage is TRBJ1-1; 8 bases agree with TRBD1. The germline CDR1 and CDR2 sequences are SNHLY and FYNNEI. J lost 2 bases, V lost 6 bases, and 11 bases had no gene match. The CDR3 has 16 amino acids.

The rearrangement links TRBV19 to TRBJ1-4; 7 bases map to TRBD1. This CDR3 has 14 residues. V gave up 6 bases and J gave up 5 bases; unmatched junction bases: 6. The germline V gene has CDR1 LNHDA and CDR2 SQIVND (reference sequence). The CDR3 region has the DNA TGTGCCAGTAGACGACAGGGAATAAATGAAAAACTGTTTTTT. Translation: CASRRQGINEKLFF.

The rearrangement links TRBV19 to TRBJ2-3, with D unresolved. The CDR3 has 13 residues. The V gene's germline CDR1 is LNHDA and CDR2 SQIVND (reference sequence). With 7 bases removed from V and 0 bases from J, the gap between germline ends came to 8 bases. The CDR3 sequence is CASIGRSTDTQYF. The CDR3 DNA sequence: TGTGCCAGTATTGGCAGAAGCACAGATACGCAGTATTTT.

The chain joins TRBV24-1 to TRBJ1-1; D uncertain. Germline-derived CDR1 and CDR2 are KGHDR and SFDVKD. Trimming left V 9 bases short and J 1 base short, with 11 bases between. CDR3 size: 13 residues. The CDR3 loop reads CATSPGPNTEAFF. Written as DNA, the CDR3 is TGTGCCACCTCCCCTGGGCCGAACACTGAAGCTTTCTTT.

CDR3 sequence (DNA): TGTGCCAGCAGCGCGGGGGACAGGGGAATGAAATCACCCCTCCACTTT. Encoded protein: CASSAGDRGMKSPLHF. V and J are TRBV9 and TRBJ1-6, with 10 positions matching TRBD1. Unmatched junction bases numbered 10, after V lost 3 bases and J lost 10 bases. CDR3 length: 16 residues. Germline V gene sequence: CDR1 SGDLS, CDR2 YYNGEE.

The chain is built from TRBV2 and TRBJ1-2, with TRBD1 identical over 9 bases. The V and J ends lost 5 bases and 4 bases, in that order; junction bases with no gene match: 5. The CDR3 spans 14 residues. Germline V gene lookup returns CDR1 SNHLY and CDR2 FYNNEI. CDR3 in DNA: TGTGCCAGCAGTAACCGGGACAGGGCCTATGGCTACACCTTC. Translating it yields CASSNRDRAYGYTF.

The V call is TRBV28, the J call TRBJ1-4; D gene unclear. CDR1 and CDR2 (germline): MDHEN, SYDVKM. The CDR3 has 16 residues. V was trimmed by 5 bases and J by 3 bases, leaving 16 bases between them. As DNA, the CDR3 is TGTGCCAGCAGTCCCCCCCCGCCAGGCTCTAATGAAAAACTGTTTTTT. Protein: CASSPPPPGSNEKLFF.

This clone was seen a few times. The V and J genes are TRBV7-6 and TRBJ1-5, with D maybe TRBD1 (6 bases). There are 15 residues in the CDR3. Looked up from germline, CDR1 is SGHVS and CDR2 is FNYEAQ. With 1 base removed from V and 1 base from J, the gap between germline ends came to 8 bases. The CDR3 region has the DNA TGTGCCAGCAGCTTAGGTACAGGGAGCAATCAGCCCCAGCATTTT. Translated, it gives CASSLGTGSNQPQHF.

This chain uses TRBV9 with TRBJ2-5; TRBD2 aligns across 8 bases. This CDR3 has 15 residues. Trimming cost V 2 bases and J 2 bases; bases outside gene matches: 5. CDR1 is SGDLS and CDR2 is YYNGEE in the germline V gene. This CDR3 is CASSVREGRQETQYF. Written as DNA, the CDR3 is TGTGCCAGCAGCGTCCGGGAGGGCCGTCAAGAGACCCAGTACTTC.

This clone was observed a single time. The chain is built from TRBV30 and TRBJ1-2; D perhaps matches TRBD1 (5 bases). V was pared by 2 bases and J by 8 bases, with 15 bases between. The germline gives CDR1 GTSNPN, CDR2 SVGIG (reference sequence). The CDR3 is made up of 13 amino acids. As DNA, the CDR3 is TGTGCCTGGAGTAAAGCAGGGCAAAACGGCTACACCTTC. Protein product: CAWSKAGQNGYTF.

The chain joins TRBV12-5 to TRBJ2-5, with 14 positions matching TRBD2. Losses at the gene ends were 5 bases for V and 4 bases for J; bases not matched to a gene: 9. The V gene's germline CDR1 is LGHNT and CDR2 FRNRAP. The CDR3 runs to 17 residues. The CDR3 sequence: CASGVGLAGVGVETQYF. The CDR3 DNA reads TGTGCTAGTGGTGTGGGACTAGCGGGAGTAGGAGTAGAGACCCAGTACTTC. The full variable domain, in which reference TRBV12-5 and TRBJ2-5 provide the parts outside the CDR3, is DARVTQTPRHKVTEMGQEVTMRCQPILGHNTVFWYRQTMMQGLELLAYFRNRAPLDDSGMPKDRFSAEMPDATLATLKIQPSEPRDSAVYFCASGVGLAGVGVETQYFGPGTRLLVL.

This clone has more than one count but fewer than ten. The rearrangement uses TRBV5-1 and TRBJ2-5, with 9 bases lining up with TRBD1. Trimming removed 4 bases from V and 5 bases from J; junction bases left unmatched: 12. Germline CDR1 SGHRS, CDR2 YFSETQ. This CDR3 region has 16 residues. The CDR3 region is CASSEPSQGAGETQYF. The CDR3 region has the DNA TGCGCCAGCAGCGAGCCGTCACAGGGGGCGGGGGAGACCCAGTACTTC.

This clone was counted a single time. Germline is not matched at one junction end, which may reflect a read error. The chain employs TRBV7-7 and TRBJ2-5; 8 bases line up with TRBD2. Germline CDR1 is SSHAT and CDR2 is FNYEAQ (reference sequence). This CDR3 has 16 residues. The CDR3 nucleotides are TGTGCTAGCAGCTTTGGAGCGGGAGTGGGGGGAGAGACCCAGTACTTC. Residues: CASSFGAGVGGETQYF.

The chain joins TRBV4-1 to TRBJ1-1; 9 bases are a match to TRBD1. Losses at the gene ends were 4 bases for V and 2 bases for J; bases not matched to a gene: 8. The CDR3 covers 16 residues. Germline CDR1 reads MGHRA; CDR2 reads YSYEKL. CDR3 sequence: CASSPGQGAVNTEAFF. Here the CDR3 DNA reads TGCGCCAGCAGCCCGGGACAGGGTGCCGTCAACACTGAAGCTTTCTTT.

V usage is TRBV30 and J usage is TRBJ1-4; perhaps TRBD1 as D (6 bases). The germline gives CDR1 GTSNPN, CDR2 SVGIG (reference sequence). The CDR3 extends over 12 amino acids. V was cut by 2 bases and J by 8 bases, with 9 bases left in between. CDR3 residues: CAWSRGTEKLFF. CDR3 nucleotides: TGTGCCTGGAGTAGAGGGACAGAAAAACTGTTTTTT.

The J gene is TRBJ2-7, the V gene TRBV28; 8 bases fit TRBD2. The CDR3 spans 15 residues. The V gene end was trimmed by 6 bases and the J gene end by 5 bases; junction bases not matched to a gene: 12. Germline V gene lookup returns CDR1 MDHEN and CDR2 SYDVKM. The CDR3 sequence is CASSLPSGLTNEQYF. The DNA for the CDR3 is TGTGCCAGCAGCCTACCTAGCGGGCTGACGAACGAGCAGTACTTC.

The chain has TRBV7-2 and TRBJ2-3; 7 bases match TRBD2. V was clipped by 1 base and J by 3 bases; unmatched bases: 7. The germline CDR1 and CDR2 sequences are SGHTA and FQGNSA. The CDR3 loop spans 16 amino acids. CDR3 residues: CASSLVMGGSTDTQYF. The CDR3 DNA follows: TGTGCCAGCAGCTTAGTGATGGGCGGGAGTACAGATACGCAGTATTTT.

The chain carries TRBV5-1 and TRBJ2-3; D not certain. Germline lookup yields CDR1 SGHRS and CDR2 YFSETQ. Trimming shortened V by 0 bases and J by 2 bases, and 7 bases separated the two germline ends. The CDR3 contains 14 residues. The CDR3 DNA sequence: TGCGCCAGCAGCTTGGGTCTCGTCACAGATACGCAGTATTTT. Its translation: CASSLGLVTDTQYF.

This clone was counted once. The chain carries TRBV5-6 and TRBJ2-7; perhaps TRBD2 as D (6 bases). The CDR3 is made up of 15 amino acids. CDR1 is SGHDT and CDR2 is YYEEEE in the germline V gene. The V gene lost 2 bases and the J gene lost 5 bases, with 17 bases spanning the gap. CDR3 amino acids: CASSLVPGLSNEQYF. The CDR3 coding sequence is TGTGCCAGCAGCTTAGTGCCGGGACTTTCGAACGAGCAGTACTTC.

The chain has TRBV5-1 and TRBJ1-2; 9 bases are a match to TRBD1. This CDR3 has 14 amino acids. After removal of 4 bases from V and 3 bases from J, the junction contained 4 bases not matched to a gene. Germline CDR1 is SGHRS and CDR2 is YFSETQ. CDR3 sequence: CASSEGQGYYGYTF. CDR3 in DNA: TGCGCCAGCAGCGAGGGACAGGGTTACTATGGCTACACCTTC.